This paragraph reports one TCR beta chain. Its target is not known. TCRdb re-derived calls from the reads in MiXCR, one entry per CDR3 protein. The repertoire holds about 51,000 distinct CDR3 sequences, with more than 15% as singletons. V lost 1 base, J lost 10 bases, and 7 bases stayed unmatched. Looked up from germline, CDR1 is SGHTA and CDR2 is FQGNSA. The CDR3 has 14 residues. The sample originates from a study of T cell repertoires in cytomegalovirus infection. About the study: CMV epitopes in the study were HLA-C-restricted (recently identified) and HLA-B-restricted (well studied). Public TCR beta signatures provided an indication of both CMV infection and a matching HLA type.

The sequence was obtained from a human donor in good health (CMV status not recorded). Some clones in this sample may be carry-over from other donors' samples. This sample comprised CD8+ T cells from cultured PBMCs, obtained from culture after CMV antigen stimulation. The J gene is TRBJ2-1, the V gene TRBV7-2; TRBD2 matches 7 bases. As DNA, the CDR3 is TGTGCCAGCAGCTTAGTAAGCGGGGCTATGGAGCAGTTCTTC. As protein: CASSLVSGAMEQFF.